Shown below are 23 T cell receptor beta chains from a single sample sequenced in a study of identical twins. TCRdb processed the 5' RACE reads anew with MiXCR; each CDR3 protein has one entry. The sample shows fewer than 350,000 distinct CDR3 sequences, under 9.5% of them seen only once. Another study also made use of these data, one on yellow fever vaccine responses in identical twins.

Sequenced sample: memory (CD45RO+) T cells sorted from blood. These receptor sequences come from a woman aged 18-29 years in good health.

This clonotype was seen more than once but under ten times. The chain combines TRBV13 with TRBJ1-2; D call uncertain. Deletions cut 2 bases from V and 9 bases from J, with 7 bases between. Germline CDR1 PRHDT, CDR2 FYEKMQ (reference sequence). CDR3 size: 11 residues. The CDR3 protein is CASSLSVSYTF. CDR3 DNA: TGTGCCAGCAGCTTAAGCGTAAGCTACACCTTC.

The V and J genes are TRBV20-1 and TRBJ2-7; 8 nucleotides match TRBD2. The germline V gene has CDR1 DFQATT and CDR2 SNEGSKA (reference sequence). Trimming at V came to 2 bases and at J to 0 bases, leaving 6 bases not matched to a gene. The CDR3 extends over 15 amino acids. The DNA of the CDR3 is TGCAGTGCTAGACCGCTTAGCGGGGTCTCCTACGAGCAGTACTTC. Amino acid sequence: CSARPLSGVSYEQYF.

The chain carries TRBV20-1 and TRBJ1-1; tentatively, D is TRBD1 (6 bases). The CDR3 consists of 17 residues. Germline lookup yields CDR1 DFQATT and CDR2 SNEGSKA (reference sequence). V was shortened by 1 base and J by 5 bases, with 23 bases between the two germline ends. CDR3 loop: CSARVWGGLAMGTEAFF. The CDR3 region has the DNA TGCAGTGCTAGAGTCTGGGGGGGCCTAGCTATGGGGACTGAAGCTTTCTTT.

This clonotype occurred a few times. At one end, the junction sequence differs from germline, possibly due to a read error. V is TRBV5-1 and J is TRBJ2-7, with a tentative D call TRBD1 (6 bases). Germline V gene sequence: CDR1 SGHRS, CDR2 YFSETQ. The CDR3 totals 16 residues. The CDR3 sequence: CASRLGLRTDTYEQYF. The CDR3 region has the DNA TGCGCCAGCAGGTTGGGGCTCCGGACAGATACATACGAGCAGTACTTC.

V and J are TRBV27 and TRBJ2-7; D unclear. Germline V gene sequence: CDR1 MNHEY, CDR2 SMNVEV (reference sequence). This CDR3 contains 13 residues. V shed 7 bases and J shed 0 bases, with 10 bases lying between them. CDR3 in amino acids: CASKVPNSYEQYF. In nucleotides, the CDR3 is TGTGCCAGCAAGGTCCCTAACTCCTACGAGCAGTACTTC.

This clonotype was recorded at least ten times. This chain connects TRBV20-1 to TRBJ1-1; a weak D match, TRBD1 (5 bases). V was shortened by 5 bases and J by 0 bases, with 7 bases between the two germline ends. Looked up from germline, CDR1 is DFQATT and CDR2 is SNEGSKA (reference sequence). The CDR3 has 12 amino acids. The CDR3 spells CSAEGLNTEAFF. CDR3 sequence (DNA): TGCAGTGCTGAGGGGTTGAACACTGAAGCTTTCTTT.

This clonotype was seen more than once but under ten times. This chain connects TRBV7-6 to TRBJ2-5; unclear D gene. V lost 2 bases and J lost 2, with 9 bases in between. CDR1 and CDR2 (germline): SGHVS, FNYEAQ. This CDR3 region has 14 residues. The CDR3 region has the DNA TGTGCCAGCAGCTTACTTGGGAAACAAGAGACCCAGTACTTC. It specifies CASSLLGKQETQYF.

In its sample, this clonotype was seen a few times. The chain is built from TRBV9 and TRBJ1-2, with TRBD1 matching over 8 bases. J lost 3 bases, V lost 3 bases, and 13 bases had no gene match. Germline CDR1 and CDR2: SGDLS and YYNGEE. The CDR3 has 17 residues. In DNA, the CDR3 is TGTGCCAGCAGCGAGCCCTCTATGGACAGGGCTGACTATGGCTACACCTTC. Translated: CASSEPSMDRADYGYTF.

The genes are TRBV6-5 and TRBJ2-7; D gene ambiguous. Germline CDR1 is MNHEY and CDR2 is SVGAGI. V was clipped by 0 bases and J by 3 bases, with 12 bases between them. This CDR3 comprises 15 residues. The CDR3 sequence is CASSYSKASYYEQYF. DNA for the CDR3: TGTGCCAGCAGTTACTCGAAGGCGTCCTACTACGAGCAGTACTTC.

This clonotype was detected many times. The chain uses TRBV5-1 and TRBJ2-2, with 10 positions matching TRBD1. The CDR3 totals 14 residues. With 7 bases clipped from V and 6 bases from J, the junction kept 6 bases outside the gene matches. Germline V gene lookup returns CDR1 SGHRS and CDR2 YFSETQ. CDR3 amino acids: CASWIDRGPGELFF. CDR3 nucleotide sequence: TGCGCCAGCTGGATTGACAGGGGGCCCGGGGAGCTGTTTTTT.

This clonotype was found many times. This chain joins TRBV3-1 and TRBJ1-4; D gene uncertain. The CDR3 length is 16 residues. Germline V lookup: CDR1 LGHDT, CDR2 YNNKEL (reference sequence). V was clipped by 4 bases and J by 6 bases, with 18 bases between them. CDR3 in DNA: TGTGCCAGCAGCCCACGGACGAACCGGGGTGATGAAAAACTGTTTTTT. Amino acid sequence: CASSPRTNRGDEKLFF. The full variable domain, in which reference TRBV3-1 and TRBJ1-4 provide the parts outside the CDR3, is DTAVSQTPKYLVTQMGNDKSIKCEQNLGHDTMYWYKQDSKKFLKIMFSYNNKELIINETVPNRFSPKSPDKAHLNLHINSLELGDSAVYFCASSPRTNRGDEKLFFGSGTQLSVL.

This clonotype was recorded many times. This chain uses TRBV3-1 with TRBJ2-2, with 9 bases identical to TRBD1. This CDR3 is built from 15 residues. Germline V gives CDR1 LGHDT, CDR2 YNNKEL (reference sequence). Unmatched junction bases numbered 7, after V lost 4 bases and J lost 7 bases. The CDR3 region is CASSPRDREVGELFF. DNA of the CDR3: TGTGCCAGCAGCCCCCGGGACAGGGAGGTCGGGGAGCTGTTTTTT.

This clonotype was counted ten times or more. The rearrangement joins TRBV14 to TRBJ1-1, with D hard to call. Germline V gives CDR1 SGHDN, CDR2 FVKESK. The CDR3 contains 13 residues. The V end was cut by 0 bases, the J end by 11 bases, with 13 bases between. The CDR3 loop reads CASSQDSLAGAFF. For the CDR3, the DNA is TGTGCCAGCAGCCAAGATAGTCTAGCAGGTGCTTTCTTT.

The table lists this clonotype with many counts. The chain employs TRBV4-1 and TRBJ2-3; D is possibly TRBD2 (5 bases). Germline V CDR1 and CDR2: MGHRA, YSYEKL. This CDR3 contains 14 residues. V gave up 3 bases and J gave up 6 bases, with 13 bases separating them. The CDR3 sequence: CASSHSPAEDTQYF. In DNA, the CDR3 is TGCGCCAGCAGCCACAGTCCAGCGGAGGATACGCAGTATTTT.

The gene calls are TRBV7-2 and TRBJ2-1; no clear D gene. The V gene's germline CDR1 is SGHTA and CDR2 FQGNSA. V dropped 3 bases and J dropped 0 bases, with 3 bases sitting between them. The CDR3 has 13 residues. This chain's CDR3 is CASSLNSYNEQFF. The DNA for the CDR3 is TGTGCCAGCAGCTTGAACTCCTACAATGAGCAGTTCTTC.

The rearrangement joins TRBV5-1 to TRBJ2-5, with 9 nucleotides matching TRBD2. Germline CDR1 is SGHRS and CDR2 is YFSETQ. The ends lost 6 bases at V and 2 bases at J; junction bases unmatched: 5. The CDR3 loop spans 14 amino acids. In DNA form, the CDR3 reads TGCGCCAGCAATTTACTAGCGGGTCAAGAGACCCAGTACTTC. This gives the protein CASNLLAGQETQYF. Looking up the rest from reference TRBV5-1 and TRBJ2-5 gives the full variable domain: KAGVTQTPRYLIKTRGQQVTLSCSPISGHRSVSWYQQTPGQGLQFLFEYFSETQRNKGNFPGRFSGRQFSNSRSEMNVSTLELGDSALYLCASNLLAGQETQYFGPGTRLLVL.

V and J are TRBV27 and TRBJ2-7; TRBD2 might be the D (6 bases). Looked up from germline, CDR1 is MNHEY and CDR2 is SMNVEV (reference sequence). The CDR3 contains 17 residues. The V and J ends lost 2 bases and 3 bases respectively, with 20 bases between them. DNA for the CDR3: TGTGCCAGCAGTTTAAGGGGCCAGGGAGGCTTCGACTACGAGCAGTACTTC. Its protein product is CASSLRGQGGFDYEQYF.

This clonotype was seen at least ten times. This chain connects TRBV7-9 to TRBJ2-7; D remains ambiguous. Germline V lookup: CDR1 SEHNR, CDR2 FQNEAQ (reference sequence). V lost 0 bases and J lost 5, with 14 bases in between. The CDR3 has 15 residues. CDR3 DNA sequence: TGTGCCAGCAGCTTAGCGCTGAGGCAGGCAGACGAGCAGTACTTC. Its protein is CASSLALRQADEQYF.

The table lists this clonotype with many counts. The chain recombines TRBV5-1 with TRBJ2-7; weak D call: TRBD2 (5 bases). Germline V lookup: CDR1 SGHRS, CDR2 YFSETQ. The germline V and J ends were trimmed by 0 bases and 3 bases, with 16 bases remaining between them. The CDR3 totals 16 residues. CDR3 sequence: CASSLAGNLQGYEQYF. The CDR3, as DNA: TGCGCCAGCAGCTTGGCCGGGAACCTCCAAGGCTACGAGCAGTACTTC.

This clonotype was counted at least ten times. The chain has TRBV29-1 and TRBJ1-3; no clear D gene. The CDR3 extends over 13 amino acids. V shed 4 bases and J shed 0 bases, with 7 bases lying between them. Germline assignment: CDR1 SQVTM and CDR2 ANQGSEA. CDR3 in DNA: TGCAGCGTTGCCCGCGACTCTGGAAACACCATATATTTT. Its protein is CSVARDSGNTIYF.

This clonotype came up a few times. The genes are TRBV7-9 and TRBJ2-2, with a weak D call TRBD1 (6 bases). The CDR3 spans 16 residues. Germline V lookup: CDR1 SEHNR, CDR2 FQNEAQ (reference sequence). The germline V and J ends were trimmed by 4 bases and 2 bases, with 14 bases remaining between them. The CDR3 DNA follows: TGTGCCAGCAGCTCAACACAGGGCATAAACACCGGGGAGCTGTTTTTT. Translation: CASSSTQGINTGELFF.

In its sample, this clonotype was seen a few times. This chain connects TRBV12-3 or TRBV12-4 to TRBJ2-5; a weak D match, TRBD2 (6 bases). Trimming removed 3 bases at V and 7 bases at J, with 9 bases between. This CDR3 region has 12 residues. The CDR3 is CASSLRGRTQYF. The DNA of the CDR3 is TGTGCCAGCAGTTTGCGGGGACGGACCCAGTACTTC.

This rearrangement joins TRBV20-1 to TRBJ1-6; D is unclear. This CDR3 has 14 amino acids. CDR1 is DFQATT, CDR2 SNEGSKA, per germline (reference sequence). V was clipped by 3 bases and J by 6 bases, with 12 bases between them. DNA of the CDR3: TGCAGTGCTAGTACGGGTTTGGTTAATTCACCCCTCCACTTT. Its translation is CSASTGLVNSPLHF.